The 20 T cell receptor beta chains given below trace back to one sample, sequenced in a study of immune heterogeneity within non-small cell lung tumors. Amplification of the TCR beta CDR3 was achieved through multiplex PCR with 32 V and 13 J primers. One entry per CDR3 protein, called by TCRdb with MiXCR from the multiplex PCR reads. In the table there are 20,000 to 25,000 distinct CDR3 sequences, 25% to 35% of which are singletons. Template material comprised bulk tumor genomic DNA at roughly 630 ng per sample. Multiple widely separated biopsies were taken from each primary tumor at surgery. Newly diagnosed with untreated non-small cell lung cancer, the patients underwent curative surgery. Sequencing input: lung tumor tissue. The receptors derive from a middle-aged man with non-small cell lung cancer.

In this sample, this clonotype turned up a few times. This chain joins TRBV19 and TRBJ2-2; D is possibly TRBD1 (6 bases). Between the trimmed V and J ends, which lost 6 bases and 6 bases, there was a span of 11 bases. This CDR3 has 13 amino acids. Germline V gene lookup returns CDR1 LNHDA and CDR2 SQIVND (reference sequence). CDR3: CASSAQGAGELFF. The DNA of the CDR3 is TGTGCCAGTAGCGCACAGGGCGCCGGGGAGCTGTTTTTT.

Only a few counts were recorded for this clonotype. The chain joins TRBV20-1 to TRBJ2-2; D may be TRBD2 (5 bases). The CDR3 sequence is 12 residues long. Per germline, CDR1 DFQATT and CDR2 SNEGSKA (reference sequence). The ends were cut back, 5 bases at V and 6 bases at J, with 10 bases in the middle. The CDR3 region is CSALTRAGELFF. The CDR3 bases are TGCAGTGCTCTCACTAGAGCCGGGGAGCTGTTTTTT.

This clonotype came up a few times. The rearrangement links TRBV2 to TRBJ2-3; maybe TRBD2 (6 bases). CDR1 and CDR2 from the germline V gene are SNHLY and FYNNEI. CDR3 length: 15 residues. V dropped 3 bases and J dropped 5 bases, with 15 bases sitting between them. The CDR3 reads CASSESGVIKDTQYF. The CDR3 nucleotides read TGTGCCAGCAGTGAGTCGGGAGTTATCAAAGATACGCAGTATTTT. Full variable domain (outside the CDR3, taken from reference TRBV2 and TRBJ2-3): EPEVTQTPSHQVTQMGQEVILRCVPISNHLYFYWYRQILGQKVEFLVSFYNNEISEKSEIFDDQFSVERPDGSNFTLKIRSTKLEDSAMYFCASSESGVIKDTQYFGPGTRLTVL.

The chain uses TRBV20-1 and TRBJ2-1; 15 bases fit TRBD2. This CDR3 is 17 amino acids long. Looked up from germline, CDR1 is DFQATT and CDR2 is SNEGSKA (reference sequence). V lost 5 bases to trimming and J lost 7 bases; unmatched junction nucleotides: 12. The CDR3 coding sequence is TGCAGTGCTCGCGGACTAGCGGGAGGGATCGGAGGTAATGAGCAGTTCTTC. This translates into CSARGLAGGIGGNEQFF.

The sample holds many counts of this clonotype. This chain uses TRBV19 with TRBJ2-1; D may be TRBD1 (5 bases). In germline, CDR1 is LNHDA, CDR2 SQIVND (reference sequence). V was cut by 7 bases and J by 8 bases, with 9 bases left in between. This CDR3 comprises 11 residues. In nucleotides, the CDR3 is TGTGCCAGTAACCAGGGCTATGAGCAGTTCTTC. Encoded protein: CASNQGYEQFF.

This clonotype was counted only a few times. The chain links TRBV7-2 to TRBJ2-2, with unresolved D. V gave up 3 bases and J gave up 7 bases, with 9 bases separating them. The CDR3 is made up of 13 amino acids. Per germline, CDR1 SGHTA and CDR2 FQGNSA. CDR3 nucleotide sequence: TGTGCCAGCAGCTTCTCATTTGGCGGGGAGCTGTTTTTT. Translating gives CASSFSFGGELFF.

The genes are TRBV24-1 and TRBJ2-1, with D tentatively TRBD2 (6 bases). V dropped 10 bases and J dropped 9 bases, with 18 bases sitting between them. The CDR3 contains 13 residues. Looked up from germline, CDR1 is KGHDR and CDR2 is SFDVKD. The CDR3 DNA follows: TGTGCCACTAGTAAGTATAGCGGCGGTGAGCAGTTCTTC. Translation gives CATSKYSGGEQFF.

Comments on this clonotype: This could be a read error, since a much larger clone is one nucleotide away. This chain connects TRBV6-8 to TRBJ2-7; D call uncertain. The V end lost 7 bases, the J end lost 2 bases, and 12 bases lay between the germline ends. CDR1 is MNHGY and CDR2 is SAAAGT in the germline V gene. This CDR3 is 13 amino acids long. The CDR3 sequence: CASIFYGTYEQYF. The DNA for the CDR3 is TGTGCCAGCATTTTTTACGGTACCTACGAGCAGTACTTC.

This clonotype showed up just a few times. The chain joins TRBV2 to TRBJ2-5, with 7 bases aligning to TRBD1. Unmatched junction bases numbered 2, after V lost 6 bases and J lost 1 base. This CDR3 has 13 amino acids. The germline gives CDR1 SNHLY, CDR2 FYNNEI. CDR3 amino acids: CASSRDSQETQYF. The CDR3 region has the DNA TGTGCCAGCAGCCGGGACAGCCAAGAGACCCAGTACTTC.

This clonotype was seen ten or more times. The rearrangement uses TRBV12-3 or TRBV12-4 and TRBJ2-7, with D unclear. Between the trimmed V and J ends, which lost 6 bases and 2 bases, there was a span of 8 bases. CDR3 length: 12 amino acids. CDR3 DNA sequence: TGTGCCAGCAGGGGCGGAACCTACGAGCAGTACTTC. Translating gives CASRGGTYEQYF.

Note on this clonotype: A much larger clone differs by one base, so this may be a read error. The genes are TRBV7-6 and TRBJ2-7; TRBD1 matches at 8 bases. This CDR3 region has 17 residues. The trim removed 5 bases at V and 2 bases at J, leaving 14 bases unmatched. Per the germline V gene, CDR1 is SGHVS and CDR2 is FNYEAQ. The CDR3 loop reads CASSRPHVAGGAYEQYF. In nucleotides, the CDR3 is TGTGCCAGCAGCCGGCCTCACGTGGCAGGGGGCGCCTACGAGCAGTACTTC.

V is TRBV4-2 and J is TRBJ2-7; 12 bases agree with TRBD2. V shed 1 base and J 6 bases; nucleotides not matched to a gene: 1. Germline V lookup: CDR1 LGHNA, CDR2 YNFKEQ. The CDR3 spans 14 residues. The CDR3 nucleotides read TGTGCCAGCAGCCAAGCTAGCGGGAGGGCCGAGCAGTACTTC. Translating it yields CASSQASGRAEQYF.

The table lists this clonotype with a few counts. CDR3 nucleotides: TGTGCCAGCTCTCGGGGGCAGAGCCAAGAGACCCAGTACTTC. Translating it yields CASSRGQSQETQYF. The genes are TRBV18 and TRBJ2-5, with D perhaps TRBD1 or TRBD2 (6 bases each). The CDR3 has 14 residues. Germline assignment: CDR1 KGHSH and CDR2 LQKENI. The V gene lost 6 bases and the J gene lost 1 base, with 12 bases spanning the gap.

This clonotype was picked up a small number of times. V is TRBV12-3 or TRBV12-4 and J is TRBJ1-5; no reliable D call. Trimming took off 2 bases at V and 8 bases at J, with 13 bases between the two ends. This CDR3 is built from 14 residues. The CDR3 region has the DNA TGTGCCAGCAGTTTACCCGGGTCGTTTGAGCCCCAGCATTTT. It translates to CASSLPGSFEPQHF.

Concerning this clonotype: A much larger clonotype is one base distant, so this may be a read error. The genes are TRBV20-1 and TRBJ1-2; D gene uncertain. The CDR3 is 14 residues long. V gave up 5 bases and J gave up 1 base, with 14 bases separating them. Germline CDR1 reads DFQATT; CDR2 reads SNEGSKA (reference sequence). CDR3 coding DNA: TGCAGTGCTGGCCACGGACGGAGTAACTATGGCTACACCTTC. It translates to CSAGHGRSNYGYTF.

Turning to this clonotype: This may come from a read error, since a much larger clone is one base off. The chain has TRBV2 and TRBJ2-7; 12 bases agree with TRBD2. The CDR3 is made up of 14 amino acids. V lost 4 bases, J lost 5 bases, and 3 bases stayed unmatched. Germline assignment: CDR1 SNHLY and CDR2 FYNNEI. CDR3 DNA sequence: TGTGCCAGCAGTGTCACTAGCGGGGGGAACGAGCAGTACTTC. This sequence encodes CASSVTSGGNEQYF.

Of note for this clonotype: This sequence may be a read error, since a much larger clone differs from it by one base. For the CDR3, the DNA is TGTGCCAGCAGTTTGATGTGGGTGGACGAGCAGTACTTC. It encodes CASSLMWVDEQYF. The chain employs TRBV27 and TRBJ2-7; D is undetermined. Trimming removed 3 bases from V and 5 bases from J, with 11 bases in between. Looked up from germline, CDR1 is MNHEY and CDR2 is SMNVEV (reference sequence). This CDR3 region has 13 residues.

The table lists this clonotype with many counts. The chain is built from TRBV5-1 and TRBJ2-7; the match to TRBD2 covers 12 bases. V shed 4 bases, J shed 2 bases, and the junction held 13 bases outside the gene matches. This CDR3 has 18 amino acids. Germline CDR1 and CDR2: SGHRS and YFSETQ. CDR3 sequence (DNA): TGCGCCAGCAGCCCAAAGACTAGCGGGGGACCCGACCCCTACGAGCAGTACTTC. Translating it yields CASSPKTSGGPDPYEQYF.

This clonotype has a count of ten or more. This sequence joins TRBV10-3 and TRBJ1-3, with a weak D call TRBD1 (5 bases). The CDR3 sequence is 17 residues long. From germline, CDR1 is ENHRY and CDR2 SYGVKD. V lost 3 bases and J 1 base, leaving 16 bases between the germline ends. CDR3 in amino acids: CAISEFGGGPSGNTIYF. The CDR3 bases are TGTGCCATCAGTGAATTTGGGGGAGGGCCGTCTGGAAACACCATATATTTT.

CDR3 amino acids: CASSQGVGQGETDTQYF. The CDR3 bases are TGCGCCAGCAGCCAAGGAGTTGGGCAGGGGGAAACAGATACGCAGTATTTT. The chain employs TRBV4-3 and TRBJ2-3; 7 positions match TRBD1. Germline V gene data show CDR1 as LGHNA and CDR2 as YSLEER. V lost 1 base, J lost 3 bases, and 10 bases stayed unmatched. The CDR3 length is 17 residues.